This T cell receptor beta chain was found in a study of graft-versus-host responses after intestinal transplantation. Turning to the study itself: Among the recipients, transplants were multivisceral, liver-intestinal, or isolated intestinal. Following induction with anti-thymocyte globulin, all recipients were given tacrolimus and steroids for three to four years.

Clones were sequenced by immunoSEQ multiplex PCR, and TCRdb holds only the in-frame ones, with some missing. The sample has about 78,000 clones, almost 90% seen once. In the case of this clone: The antigen is undetermined.

From germline, CDR1 is SGHTA and CDR2 FQGNSA. V was clipped by 7 bases and J by 8 bases; unmatched bases: 13. The CDR3 spans 14 residues. The input for sequencing was unstimulated CD8+ T cells sorted from spleen or lymph node cells, taken before transplant. This clonotype was obtained from a human donor who was the organ donor for an intestinal transplant. V usage is TRBV7-2 and J usage is TRBJ1-2; 7 bases align to TRBD1. The CDR3 spells CASNPPGTVGGYTF. The CDR3 region has the DNA TGTGCCAGCAACCCTCCCGGGACAGTTGGGGGCTACACCTTC. Complete variable domain (other parts from reference TRBV7-2 and TRBJ1-2): GAGVSQSPSNKVTEKGKDVELRCDPISGHTALYWYRQSLGQGLEFLIYFQGNSAPDKSGLPSDRFSAERTGGSVSTLTIQRTQQEDSAVYLCASNPPGTVGGYTFGSGTRLTVV.